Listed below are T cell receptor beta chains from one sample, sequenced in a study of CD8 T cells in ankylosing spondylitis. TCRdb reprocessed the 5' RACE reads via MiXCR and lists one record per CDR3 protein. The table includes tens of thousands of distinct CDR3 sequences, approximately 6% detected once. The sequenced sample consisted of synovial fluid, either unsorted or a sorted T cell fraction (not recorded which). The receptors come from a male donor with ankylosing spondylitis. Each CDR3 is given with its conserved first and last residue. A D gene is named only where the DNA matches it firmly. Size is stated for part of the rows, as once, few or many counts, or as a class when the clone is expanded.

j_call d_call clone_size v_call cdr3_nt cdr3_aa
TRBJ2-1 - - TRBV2 TGTGCCAGCAGTGATGACAGGTTCAATGAGCAGTTCTTC CASSDDRFNEQFF
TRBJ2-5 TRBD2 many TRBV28 TGTGCCAGCAGAACGGGGGGAGGATACCAAGAGACCCAGTACTTC CASRTGGGYQETQYF
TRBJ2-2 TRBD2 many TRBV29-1 TGCAGCGTTTCTCGGACTAGCGGGAGTCGGGAGCTGTTTTTT CSVSRTSGSRELFF
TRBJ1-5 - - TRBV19 TGTGCCAGTAGTTTCGGGAGGACCAATCAGCCCCAGCATTTT CASSFGRTNQPQHF
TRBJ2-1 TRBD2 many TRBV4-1 TGCGCCAGCAGCCAAGAGCGACTAGCGGGAGTAGATAATGAGCAGTTCTTC CASSQERLAGVDNEQFF
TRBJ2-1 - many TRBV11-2 TGTGCCAGCAGCTTATACGATGAGCAGTTCTTC CASSLYDEQFF
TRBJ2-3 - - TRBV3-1 TGTGCCAGCAGCCAAGGCCCCCGTGGGAGCACAGATACGCAGTATTTT CASSQGPRGSTDTQYF
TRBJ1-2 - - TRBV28 TGTGCCAGCAGTTTTCTCCAGGGTCGGTCCTCCTATGGCTACACCTTC CASSFLQGRSSYGYTF
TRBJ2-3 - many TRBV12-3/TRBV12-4 TGTGCCAGCAGTCAGTTAGATACGCAGTATTTT CASSQLDTQYF
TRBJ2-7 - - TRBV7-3 TGTGCCAGCAGCCCGGGGGGACAGTTCTACGAGCAGTACTTC CASSPGGQFYEQYF
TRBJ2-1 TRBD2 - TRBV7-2 TGTGCCAGCAGCCCGAGACTAGCGGGAGAGTTTGAGCAGTTCTTC CASSPRLAGEFEQFF
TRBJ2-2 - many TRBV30 TGTGCCTGGAAAACCGGGACCACGAACACCGGGGAGCTGTTTTTT CAWKTGTTNTGELFF
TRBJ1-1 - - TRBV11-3 TGTGCCAGCAGCTTAGGTCTGTATCCGCGGGCGAACACTGAAGCTTTCTTT CASSLGLYPRANTEAFF
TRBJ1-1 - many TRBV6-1 TGTGCCAGCACTAAAACCACCCAGGCAGACCCTGAAGCTTTCTTT CASTKTTQADPEAFF
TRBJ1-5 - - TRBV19 TGTGCCAGTAGTCCCGGAGTAGCTCAGCCCCAGCATTTT CASSPGVAQPQHF
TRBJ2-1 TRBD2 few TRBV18 TGTGCCAGCTCCTCCAGTATGCGGGAGGGGAACACTGAGCAGTTCTTC CASSSSMREGNTEQFF
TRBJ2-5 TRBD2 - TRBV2 TGTGCCACCGAACTAGCGGGAGGGTCTAGCGGGACCCAGTACTTC CATELAGGSSGTQYF
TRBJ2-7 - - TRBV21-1 TGTGCCAGCAGCAAAAAATCAGGGGGAAGCTCCTACGAGCAGTACTTC CASSKKSGGSSYEQYF
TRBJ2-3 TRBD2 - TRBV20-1 TGCAGTGCTCTTCCGGGACTAGCGGCAGATACGCAGTATTTT CSALPGLAADTQYF